This entry lists 16 T cell receptor beta chains sequenced from one sample in a study of early T cells in non-severe SARS-CoV-2 infection. TCRdb itself ran the 5' RACE reads through MiXCR, one entry per CDR3 protein. The table has 35,000 to 40,000 distinct CDR3 sequences, 5% to 6.5% seen once. Sequenced sample: whole blood. The source is an adult who was a healthcare worker with PCR-confirmed SARS-CoV-2 infection or an uninfected control (not recorded which).

The gene calls are TRBV19 and TRBJ2-5; possible D gene TRBD1, 7 bases. The CDR3 loop spans 15 amino acids. The germline V gene has CDR1 LNHDA and CDR2 SQIVND (reference sequence). V was trimmed by 4 bases and J by 5 bases, leaving 17 bases between them. CDR3 DNA sequence: TGTGCCAGTAGTACTATTACAGGGGCGGGGGAGACCCAGTACTTC. Translated, it gives CASSTITGAGETQYF.

This clonotype has ten or more counts. Its ends do not fully match the called genes, so a read error is possible. The chain links TRBV27 to TRBJ2-7, with 7 bases fitting TRBD2. This CDR3 is built from 15 residues. The germline gives CDR1 MNHEY, CDR2 SMNVEV (reference sequence). CDR3 in DNA: TGTGCCAGCAGATTATGGGCGGGAGACCCGAACGGGCAGTACTTC. Translation gives CASRLWAGDPNGQYF.

This clonotype was observed a handful of times. The chain's CDR3 is CASSSKLAGGRDTQYF. The CDR3 DNA reads TGTGCCAGCAGCTCAAAGCTAGCGGGGGGCAGGGATACGCAGTATTTT. This chain connects TRBV7-9 to TRBJ2-3; 11 nucleotides line up with TRBD2. The CDR3 has 16 amino acids. The J segment lost 6 bases and the V segment lost 4 bases, leaving 9 bases of the junction unmatched. The germline gives CDR1 SEHNR, CDR2 FQNEAQ (reference sequence).

This clonotype was recorded at least ten times. The CDR3 coding sequence is TGTGCCAGCTCACCACCAGGGAAAGGGACCTACGAGCAGTACTTC. It codes for CASSPPGKGTYEQYF. The rearrangement joins TRBV18 to TRBJ2-7; D unclear. V was clipped by 0 bases and J by 2 bases, with 11 bases between them. The CDR3 is 15 amino acids. The V gene's germline CDR1 is KGHSH and CDR2 LQKENI. Full variable domain (outside the CDR3, taken from reference TRBV18 and TRBJ2-7): NAGVMQNPRHLVRRRGQEARLRCSPMKGHSHVYWYRQLPEEGLKFMVYLQKENIIDESGMPKERFSAEFPKEGPSILRIQQVVRGDSAAYFCASSPPGKGTYEQYFGPGTRLTVT.

In this sample, this clonotype turned up many times. This sequence joins TRBV20-1 and TRBJ2-1, with 9 bases fitting TRBD2. V trimming: 0 bases; J trimming: 7 bases; junction bases outside the gene matches: 10. Germline values: CDR1 DFQATT, CDR2 SNEGSKA (reference sequence). CDR3 size: 16 residues. The CDR3 sequence: CSARDLGGGAVNEQFF. CDR3 coding DNA: TGCAGTGCTAGAGATCTAGGCGGGGGGGCCGTAAATGAGCAGTTCTTC.

The chain uses TRBV7-9 and TRBJ2-7; D is undetermined. V lost 6 bases and J 5 bases, leaving 11 bases between the germline ends. From germline, CDR1 is SEHNR and CDR2 FQNEAQ (reference sequence). The CDR3 spans 12 residues. The CDR3 DNA reads TGTGCCAGCAGTGGAGCTAACGACGAGCAGTACTTC. Translating gives CASSGANDEQYF.

This clonotype occurred many times. The V gene is TRBV24-1, the J gene TRBJ2-3; no definite D call. Deletions cut 3 bases from V and 0 bases from J, with 15 bases between. Germline CDR1 reads KGHDR; CDR2 reads SFDVKD. This CDR3 has 17 residues. CDR3: CATSDLTDGTSTDTQYF. CDR3 DNA: TGTGCCACCAGTGATCTAACGGACGGCACTAGCACAGATACGCAGTATTTT.

The genes are TRBV11-2 and TRBJ1-1; D unresolved. Germline V gives CDR1 SGHAT, CDR2 FQNNGV. The CDR3 length is 15 residues. Trimming took off 3 bases at V and 5 bases at J, with 16 bases between the two ends. CDR3 sequence: CASSFDPSYWTEAFF. The CDR3, as DNA: TGTGCCAGCAGCTTTGACCCCAGCTATTGGACTGAAGCTTTCTTT. The entire variable domain, with the rest obtained from reference TRBV11-2 and TRBJ1-1, is as follows: EAGVAQSPRYKIIEKRQSVAFWCNPISGHATLYWYQQILGQGPKLLIQFQNNGVVDDSQLPKDRFSAERLKGVDSTLKIQPAKLEDSAVYLCASSFDPSYWTEAFFGQGTRLTVV.

This clonotype was recorded at least ten times. The chain carries TRBV20-1 and TRBJ1-6; D is perhaps TRBD1 (6 bases). V dropped 3 bases and J dropped 9 bases, with 15 bases sitting between them. Germline CDR1 reads DFQATT; CDR2 reads SNEGSKA (reference sequence). There are 14 residues in the CDR3. CDR3 sequence: CSARRPGESSPLHF. CDR3 bases: TGCAGTGCTAGGAGACCAGGGGAGTCTTCACCCCTCCACTTT.

This clonotype showed up many times. The chain couples TRBV24-1 to TRBJ2-1; 9 positions match TRBD2. V shed 3 bases and J 1 base; nucleotides not matched to a gene: 0. The CDR3 extends over 15 amino acids. Germline CDR1 KGHDR, CDR2 SFDVKD. CDR3 in DNA: TGTGCCACCAGTGATACTAGCGGGTCCTACAATGAGCAGTTCTTC. Its protein product is CATSDTSGSYNEQFF.

This clonotype showed up many times. The rearrangement links TRBV27 to TRBJ2-5, with TRBD1 identical over 10 bases. The CDR3 loop spans 15 amino acids. Trimming removed 9 bases from V and 5 bases from J; junction bases left unmatched: 12. CDR1 and CDR2 from the germline V gene are MNHEY and SMNVEV (reference sequence). The CDR3 loop is CASKIRDRGTETQYF. CDR3 sequence (DNA): TGTGCCAGTAAAATCCGGGACAGGGGTACGGAGACCCAGTACTTC.

CDR3 sequence: CASSLAPAGGTSEQFF. CDR3 nucleotides: TGTGCCAGCAGCTTAGCCCCAGCGGGAGGGACCAGTGAGCAGTTCTTC. The V and J genes are TRBV7-2 and TRBJ2-1; TRBD2 matches 10 bases. V dropped 0 bases and J dropped 9; count of bases not matched to a gene: 8. Germline-derived CDR1 and CDR2 are SGHTA and FQGNSA. This CDR3 comprises 16 residues. The full variable domain, in which reference TRBV7-2 and TRBJ2-1 provide the parts outside the CDR3, is GAGVSQSPSNKVTEKGKDVELRCDPISGHTALYWYRQSLGQGLEFLIYFQGNSAPDKSGLPSDRFSAERTGGSVSTLTIQRTQQEDSAVYLCASSLAPAGGTSEQFFGPGTRLTVL.

This clonotype showed up many times. The chain combines TRBV18 with TRBJ2-3, with TRBD2 matching over 14 bases. The CDR3 is 16 residues long. The ends lost 2 bases at V and 4 bases at J; junction bases unmatched: 2. Germline values: CDR1 KGHSH, CDR2 LQKENI. CDR3 loop: CASSPTTSGGADTQYF. The CDR3 nucleotides read TGTGCCAGCTCACCAACGACTAGCGGGGGGGCAGATACGCAGTATTTT.

This clonotype was counted ten times or more. This chain uses TRBV7-8 with TRBJ2-5; 10 nucleotides line up with TRBD2. This CDR3 region has 16 residues. Germline CDR1 is SGHVS and CDR2 is FQNEAQ. Trimming removed 5 bases from V and 4 bases from J; junction bases left unmatched: 10. The CDR3 protein is CASSPEVAGGGETQYF. For the CDR3, the DNA is TGTGCCAGCAGCCCAGAGGTAGCGGGAGGTGGAGAGACCCAGTACTTC.

This clonotype was observed at least ten times. The chain employs TRBV11-2 and TRBJ2-1, with 11 nucleotides matching TRBD2. Germline CDR1 SGHAT, CDR2 FQNNGV. The CDR3 has 16 amino acids. After removal of 5 bases from V and 6 bases from J, the junction contained 9 bases not matched to a gene. The CDR3 loop reads CASSDPGLAASNEQFF. CDR3 DNA sequence: TGTGCCAGCAGCGATCCGGGACTAGCGGCAAGCAATGAGCAGTTCTTC.

The sample holds many counts of this clonotype. V and J are TRBV5-1 and TRBJ1-1; D not certain. The CDR3 has 14 amino acids. V lost 0 bases and J 1 base, leaving 7 bases between the germline ends. Germline CDR1 reads SGHRS; CDR2 reads YFSETQ. CDR3 DNA: TGCGCCAGCAGCTTGGCAAACGAGAACACTGAAGCTTTCTTT. This translates into CASSLANENTEAFF.